The present T cell receptor beta chain was sequenced within a study of healthy donors' naive CD4 and CD8 T cells. Overall study context: Three donor age groups were sampled: 20-25, 40-50 and 60-70 years; half female. Broader study findings: Most V and J genes were reportedly biased between naive CD4+ and CD8+ cells. Positive CDR3 charge linked to CD4+ cells, negative to CD8+ cells.

A linear amplification protocol produced the TCR libraries from about 510 ng of total RNA. TCRdb fed the reads into MiXCR, producing one record per CDR3 protein. This table has approximately 200,000 distinct CDR3 sequences, 74% appearing once. Germline V gives CDR1 LNHDA, CDR2 SQIVND (reference sequence). Trimming pared 3 bases from V and 0 bases from J, leaving 9 bases between. There are 15 residues in the CDR3. Points on this clonotype: The antigen is not known.

Naive CD4+ cells were sorted as CD4+CD8-CD45RO-CD45RA+; naive CD8+ as CD8+CD4-CD45RA+CD27bright. The chain couples TRBV19 to TRBJ2-1, with a possible D match to TRBD2 (6 bases). This sequence was found in a pool of human donors in good health; the sample pools cells from several healthy donors. Source material: naive CD4+ and CD8+ T cells sorted from blood, pooled from several donors. CDR3 DNA sequence: TGTGCCAGTAGTATTTCAGCGGGCTCCTACAATGAGCAGTTCTTC. Translated, it gives CASSISAGSYNEQFF.